These 25 T cell receptor beta chains originate from one sample sequenced in a study of a mutant IDH1 vaccine in newly diagnosed glioma. TCRdb keeps only in-frame clones here, not all; method: immunoSEQ multiplex PCR. The table has roughly 25,000 clones, approximately 89% seen once. Time point meaning: baseline, week 1 (first vaccination visit). Stated treatment: pre-vaccination baseline after standard-of-care therapy. Sequences were derived from PBMCs, sampled from a glioma patient treated with radiotherapy, temozolomide or both. Receptors were obtained from a young man with glioma.

The rearrangement joins TRBV28 to TRBJ1-2; no definite D call. The CDR3 is 12 amino acids. Trimming stripped 7 bases from V and 8 bases from J, with 14 bases between. Germline assignment: CDR1 MDHEN and CDR2 SYDVKM. The CDR3 nucleotides are TGTGCCAGCATGGGGTTCGTTCACGGCTACACCTTC. It encodes CASMGFVHGYTF.

The V and J genes are TRBV7-2 and TRBJ2-2; 7 bases line up with TRBD2. Germline V lookup: CDR1 SGHTA, CDR2 FQGNSA. Losses at the gene ends were 3 bases for V and 2 bases for J; bases not matched to a gene: 3. The length of the CDR3 is 15 residues. Written as DNA, the CDR3 is TGTGCCAGCAGCTTCGGCGGGAGTAACACCGGGGAGCTGTTTTTT. Protein product: CASSFGGSNTGELFF. The full variable domain, its missing parts supplied by reference TRBV7-2 and TRBJ2-2, is GAGVSQSPSNKVTEKGKDVELRCDPISGHTALYWYRQSLGQGLEFLIYFQGNSAPDKSGLPSDRFSAERTGGSVSTLTIQRTQQEDSAVYLCASSFGGSNTGELFFGEGSRLTVL.

This rearrangement joins TRBV7-9 to TRBJ1-2; no definite D call. This CDR3 region has 12 residues. CDR1 and CDR2 (germline): SEHNR, FQNEAQ (reference sequence). V dropped 5 bases and J dropped 7 bases, with 11 bases sitting between them. The CDR3 DNA sequence: TGTGCCAGCAGCCCTCCCGGGTTTGGCTACACCTTC. Translation gives CASSPPGFGYTF.

The chain joins TRBV2 to TRBJ1-5, with 7 bases fitting TRBD1. The CDR3 covers 14 residues. Germline trimming cut 2 bases from V and 7 bases from J; bases unmatched to any gene: 5. Germline CDR1 is SNHLY and CDR2 is FYNNEI. DNA of the CDR3: TGTGCCAGCAGTGAAACAGGGGAGGACCAGCCCCAGCATTTT. Amino acid sequence: CASSETGEDQPQHF.

This sequence joins TRBV7-9 and TRBJ2-2, with D perhaps TRBD2 (5 bases). The germline CDR1 and CDR2 sequences are SEHNR and FQNEAQ (reference sequence). Trimming left V 5 bases short and J 5 bases short, with 9 bases between. The CDR3 consists of 13 residues. The CDR3 DNA is TGTGCCAGCAGCCTATTAGCGACCGGGGAGCTGTTTTTT. Translation: CASSLLATGELFF.

The chain links TRBV29-1 to TRBJ2-2; weak D call: TRBD2 (5 bases). V lost 5 bases, J lost 3 bases, and 13 bases lay in between. The CDR3 loop spans 14 amino acids. The germline V gene encodes CDR1 SQVTM and CDR2 ANQGSEA. The CDR3 region is CSVKGLADTGELFF. CDR3 nucleotides: TGCAGCGTTAAAGGGCTAGCAGACACCGGGGAGCTGTTTTTT.

The chain has TRBV4-1 and TRBJ2-3, with 8 bases fitting TRBD2. CDR1 and CDR2 from the germline V gene are MGHRA and YSYEKL. V dropped 4 bases and J dropped 0; count of bases not matched to a gene: 15. The CDR3 totals 19 residues. The CDR3 spells CASSRRGEGGLPSTDTQYF. CDR3 coding DNA: TGCGCCAGCAGCCGGCGGGGGGAGGGGGGCCTCCCGAGCACAGATACGCAGTATTTT.

This clone was counted a single time. This chain joins TRBV29-1 and TRBJ1-1, with a possible D match to TRBD1 (5 bases). The germline V gene has CDR1 SQVTM and CDR2 ANQGSEA. The V gene lost 4 bases and the J gene lost 4 bases, with 7 bases spanning the gap. The CDR3 contains 11 residues. CDR3 protein: CSVGRGTEAFF. In DNA, the CDR3 is TGCAGCGTTGGGAGGGGCACTGAAGCTTTCTTT.

The chain uses TRBV7-9 and TRBJ1-2; perhaps TRBD1 as D (5 bases). Germline V lookup: CDR1 SEHNR, CDR2 FQNEAQ (reference sequence). This CDR3 has 14 residues. V lost 5 bases and J 0 bases, leaving 10 bases between the germline ends. For the CDR3, the DNA is TGTGCCAGCAGCCCGGACACTGCTAACTATGGCTACACCTTC. It translates to CASSPDTANYGYTF.

The rearrangement joins TRBV6-5 to TRBJ2-7, with 7 bases that match TRBD1. J gave up 3 bases and V 0 bases, and 2 bases lay outside the gene matches. This CDR3 has 14 amino acids. Germline values: CDR1 MNHEY, CDR2 SVGAGI. For the CDR3, the DNA is TGTGCCAGCAGTTACTCGGGGACAGACTACGAGCAGTACTTC. It translates to CASSYSGTDYEQYF.

The chain carries TRBV19 and TRBJ1-5; D is undetermined. The V gene lost 4 bases and the J gene lost 2 bases, with 12 bases spanning the gap. Germline V lookup: CDR1 LNHDA, CDR2 SQIVND (reference sequence). This CDR3 has 15 amino acids. The CDR3 region has the DNA TGTGCCAGTAGTACGCCCCAGGCGGGCAATCAGCCCCAGCATTTT. It specifies CASSTPQAGNQPQHF.

The rearrangement uses TRBV7-9 and TRBJ1-1; 9 bases match TRBD1. This CDR3 contains 14 residues. Per germline, CDR1 SEHNR and CDR2 FQNEAQ (reference sequence). V shed 4 bases, J shed 1 base, and the junction held 1 base outside the gene matches. The CDR3 DNA reads as TGTGCCAGCAGCTCGGGACAGGGGAACACTGAAGCTTTCTTT. This codes for CASSSGQGNTEAFF.

V usage is TRBV6-5 and J usage is TRBJ2-2, with TRBD2 as a possible D gene (7 bases). Per the germline V gene, CDR1 is MNHEY and CDR2 is SVGAGI. V lost 8 bases to trimming and J lost 5 bases, with 15 bases between them. The CDR3 has 14 residues. CDR3 region: CASHRGASTGELFF. CDR3 in DNA: TGTGCCAGCCATCGGGGGGCTAGTACCGGGGAGCTGTTTTTT.

This clone was seen a single time. J is TRBJ2-7 and V is TRBV6-1, with TRBD2 matching over 7 bases. The V gene end was trimmed by 6 bases and the J gene end by 4 bases; junction bases not matched to a gene: 6. There are 13 residues in the CDR3. Germline CDR1 MNHNS, CDR2 SASEGT. CDR3 sequence: CASRASGQYEQYF. As DNA, the CDR3 is TGTGCCAGCAGGGCTAGCGGCCAGTACGAGCAGTACTTC.

The chain recombines TRBV2 with TRBJ2-2; 10 nucleotides match TRBD2. Germline-derived CDR1 and CDR2 are SNHLY and FYNNEI. The CDR3 is 16 amino acids. J lost 2 bases, V lost 7 bases, and 7 bases had no gene match. Written as DNA, the CDR3 is TGTGCCAGCATGCCGGGGACTAGCGATAACACCGGGGAGCTGTTTTTT. Translated, it gives CASMPGTSDNTGELFF.

This clone was picked up one time. This chain joins TRBV30 and TRBJ2-2, with D perhaps matching TRBD1 (5 bases). Germline loops: CDR1 GTSNPN, CDR2 SVGIG (reference sequence). Trimming left V 1 base short and J 6 bases short, with 9 bases between. CDR3 length: 13 amino acids. This chain's CDR3 is CAWSGGLAGELFF. Written as DNA, the CDR3 is TGTGCCTGGAGTGGGGGCCTCGCCGGGGAGCTGTTTTTT.

V is TRBV6-5 and J is TRBJ1-2, with D perhaps matching TRBD1 (5 bases). The V gene lost 0 bases and the J gene lost 2 bases, with 10 bases spanning the gap. There are 15 residues in the CDR3. The V gene's germline CDR1 is MNHEY and CDR2 SVGAGI. CDR3 amino acids: CASSYSMAGNYGYTF. The CDR3 DNA reads as TGTGCCAGCAGTTACTCGATGGCAGGGAACTATGGCTACACCTTC.

This chain uses TRBV15 with TRBJ2-7; 7 bases align to TRBD2. This CDR3 comprises 14 residues. In germline, CDR1 is LNHNV, CDR2 YYDKDF (reference sequence). With V trimmed by 3 bases and J by 4 bases, 6 bases remained unmatched. CDR3 nucleotides: TGTGCCACCAGCAGGGGAGGGATAAGGTACGAGCAGTACTTC. Translation: CATSRGGIRYEQYF.

The rearrangement links TRBV15 to TRBJ2-1; no clear D. Trimming removed 2 bases from V and 11 bases from J, with 7 bases in between. The CDR3 has 11 amino acids. The V gene's germline CDR1 is LNHNV and CDR2 YYDKDF (reference sequence). The DNA of the CDR3 is TGTGCCACCAGCAGACTTGAAAAGCAGTTCTTC. This codes for CATSRLEKQFF. Complete variable domain (other parts from reference TRBV15 and TRBJ2-1): DAMVIQNPRYQVTQFGKPVTLSCSQTLNHNVMYWYQQKSSQAPKLLFHYYDKDFNNEADTPDNFQSRRPNTSFCFLDIRSPGLGDTAMYLCATSRLEKQFFGPGTRLTVL.

J is TRBJ1-1 and V is TRBV6-5; 8 nucleotides align to TRBD1. CDR3 length: 15 amino acids. The trim removed 6 bases at V and 2 bases at J, leaving 8 bases unmatched. Germline CDR1 and CDR2: MNHEY and SVGAGI. The CDR3 DNA follows: TGTGCCAGCAGCCTCCAGGGGGCGCGAAACACTGAAGCTTTCTTT. This translates into CASSLQGARNTEAFF.

This chain joins TRBV11-2 and TRBJ2-1; 7 bases map to TRBD2. The CDR3 length is 16 residues. V lost 4 bases to trimming and J lost 8 bases; unmatched junction nucleotides: 14. Germline assignment: CDR1 SGHAT and CDR2 FQNNGV. CDR3 nucleotide sequence: TGTGCCAGCAGCTCCCCGACTAGCAGGCCTCGCGATGAGCAGTTCTTC. Encoded protein: CASSSPTSRPRDEQFF.

The chain has TRBV7-2 and TRBJ2-7; 7 bases match TRBD1. This CDR3 contains 14 residues. V trimming: 2 bases; J trimming: 6 bases; junction bases outside the gene matches: 7. Germline V CDR1 and CDR2: SGHTA, FQGNSA. The CDR3 DNA is TGTGCCAGCAGCTTAACGGACAGGACGGGCGAGCAGTACTTC. It codes for CASSLTDRTGEQYF.

The chain has TRBV11-2 and TRBJ2-3; 7 bases agree with TRBD1. V lost 5 bases and J lost 6; bases outside the gene matches: 11. This CDR3 has 15 residues. Germline assignment: CDR1 SGHAT and CDR2 FQNNGV. Here the CDR3 DNA reads TGTGCCAGCAGCCCTGGGAACAGGGGATTGGATACGCAGTATTTT. Amino acids: CASSPGNRGLDTQYF. Full variable domain (outside the CDR3, taken from reference TRBV11-2 and TRBJ2-3): EAGVAQSPRYKIIEKRQSVAFWCNPISGHATLYWYQQILGQGPKLLIQFQNNGVVDDSQLPKDRFSAERLKGVDSTLKIQPAKLEDSAVYLCASSPGNRGLDTQYFGPGTRLTVL.

The V and J genes are TRBV30 and TRBJ1-4; no firm D call. This CDR3 spans 15 amino acids. Per the germline V gene, CDR1 is GTSNPN and CDR2 is SVGIG (reference sequence). Trimming pared 4 bases from V and 4 bases from J, leaving 16 bases between. The CDR3 nucleotides are TGTGCCTGGACCCCCCCGGGATTCGGTAATGAAAAACTGTTTTTT. Its translation is CAWTPPGFGNEKLFF.

The V call is TRBV6-6, the J call TRBJ2-7; 10 bases match TRBD2. The CDR3 totals 15 residues. CDR1 and CDR2 from the germline V gene are MNHNY and SVGAGI (reference sequence). J lost 4 bases, V lost 5 bases, and 8 bases had no gene match. The CDR3 reads CASSRRLAGEYEQYF. The CDR3 DNA reads TGTGCCAGCAGTCGGCGGCTAGCGGGAGAGTACGAGCAGTACTTC.